This T cell receptor beta chain derives from a study of identifying expanded T cells in peripheral blood. Healthy donors had no documented immune events, such as infections, while sampled. General study results and limits: Technical replicates showed about 1.1 changed clones; two weeks 15 to 20; four weeks 19.

Sequencing used immunoSEQ multiplex PCR; TCRdb keeps in-frame clones, though not all of them. In the table there are about 100,000 clones, 86% of which are singletons. Concerning this clone itself: The antigen is not known.

Sequenced input: blood. The receptor comes from a person between 18 and 69 years old in good health.

CDR3 protein: CASSLGSGARQPQHF. The CDR3 DNA reads TGTGCCAGCAGCTTGGGTTCGGGGGCGAGACAGCCCCAGCATTTT. The chain combines TRBV5-5 with TRBJ1-5; possible D gene TRBD1, 6 bases. Germline assignment: CDR1 SGHKS and CDR2 YYEKEE (reference sequence). The CDR3 contains 15 residues. V lost 0 bases to trimming and J lost 7 bases, with 14 bases between them.